This note documents a single T cell receptor beta chain sequence. Germline V gene sequence: CDR1 LNHDA, CDR2 SQIVND (reference sequence). The trim removed 0 bases at V and 5 bases at J, leaving 13 bases unmatched. This CDR3 has 18 amino acids. The sample belongs to a study of blood T cell repertoires in COVID-19. Study as a whole: Samples came from the United States, Italy and Spain, spanning acute and convalescent COVID-19. T cells, B-cell-depleted T cells, or PBMCs provided the cDNA or gDNA that served as material.

The authors' processing: Researchers report that nucleated cell counts were estimated from reference gene primer amplification. Sequencing was performed with immunoSEQ multiplex PCR; in TCRdb, only in-frame clones are kept and a portion is missing. D and trimming were read from the DNA, whereas the V and J calls and clone size are those reported in that table. Of over 200,000 clones listed, roughly 86% were seen once; the top ten hold 3%. This receptor was taken from a young woman who had recovered from COVID-19. Sequencing was done on a sample of peripheral blood. This chain links TRBV19 with TRBJ1-1, with TRBD1 identical over 9 bases. DNA for the CDR3: TGTGCCAGTAGTATAGACGCACAGGGGGCATTGGGGAGGACTGAAGCTTTCTTT. This codes for CASSIDAQGALGRTEAFF.